This T cell receptor (beta chain) was recovered during a study of T cell repertoires in cytomegalovirus infection. Study in general: Through public TCR beta signatures, both CMV infection and matching HLA type were indicated. Study observations and caveats: Adding up the frequency of public TCR beta families identified people who carried CMV plus the relevant HLA. CMV-specific TCR beta clonotypes restricted by HLA-C dominated the ex vivo response.

Between the trimmed V and J ends, which lost 5 bases and 3 bases, there was a span of 10 bases. CDR1 MNHNY and CDR2 SVGAGI come from the germline V gene (reference sequence). The length of the CDR3 is 14 residues. TCRdb re-derived calls from the reads in MiXCR, one entry per CDR3 protein. The sample includes 270,000 or so distinct CDR3 sequences, about 15% of them seen just once. This clonotype was detected only a few times. Its target is unknown. The material sequenced was CD8+ T cells from PBMCs. This clonotype originated in a human donor in good health (CMV status not recorded). Some clones in this sample may be carry-over from other donors' samples. The chain couples TRBV6-6 to TRBJ1-4; no definite D call. CDR3 amino acids: CASSPGLSNEKLFF. CDR3 bases: TGTGCCAGCAGTCCAGGATTATCTAATGAAAAACTGTTTTTT.